This T cell receptor (beta chain) was retrieved from a study of T cells in Graves' hyperthyroidism and ophthalmopathy. The study, taken as a whole, reports: Also found in blood were most expanded thyroid clonotypes above 0.001. In the analysis, a 13 V-J model separated ophthalmopathy from stable hyperthyroidism.

Regarding this clonotype: Its antigen is as yet unknown.

The source material, RNA transcripts, was used to amplify TCR beta CDR3 regions. HTBI primers were the set used in a first-round RT-PCR of the TCR CDR3. TCRdb reanalysed the multiplex PCR reads using MiXCR and keeps one entry per CDR3 protein. This table has nearly 110,000 distinct CDR3 sequences, approximately 15% appearing once. The CDR3 is 16 residues long. The germline gives CDR1 MDHEN, CDR2 SYDVKM. The V end lost 6 bases, the J end lost 3 bases, and 18 bases lay between the germline ends. Using around 10 ml of fresh peripheral blood, PBMCs were prepared. This receptor was obtained from a woman aged 50 to 60 with Graves' hyperthyroidism. The chain employs TRBV28 and TRBJ1-5; tentatively, D is TRBD1 (6 bases). Material: blood. The CDR3 bases are TGTGCCAGCAGCCAATTACCGGGACACCACAATCAGCCCCAGCATTTT. Translating gives CASSQLPGHHNQPQHF.